These 29 T cell receptor beta chains were all obtained from the same sample, sequenced in a study of T cells expressing NK-cell markers. TCRdb re-called the 5' RACE reads and gives one entry per CDR3 protein, without DNA. The sample holds a few hundred thousand distinct CDR3 sequences. Material: blood T cells: a sorted CD56 or NKG2C T cell subset, CD4+ or CD8+ T cells, or bulk PBMC T cells (not recorded which). The receptor set was obtained from a woman aged 45-59 years in good health.

V usage is TRBV3-1 and J usage is TRBJ2-1; TCRdb picks TRBD1, but there is no DNA to check that call. CDR3 size: 15 residues. CDR1 is LGHDT and CDR2 is YNNKEL in the germline V gene (reference sequence). CDR3 in amino acids: CASSQFLGVSSEQFF.

This chain uses TRBV7-9 with TRBJ2-2; with no DNA, the TCRdb D assignment of TRBD2 cannot be verified. This CDR3 is 15 amino acids long. Per germline, CDR1 SEHNR and CDR2 FQNEAQ (reference sequence). CDR3 residues: CASSPRGTRPGELFF.

The rearrangement uses TRBV2 and TRBJ1-5. The CDR3 totals 15 residues. CDR1 is SNHLY, CDR2 FYNNEI, per germline. The CDR3 sequence: CASRSGLGGNQPQHF.

This chain joins TRBV6-1 and TRBJ1-1. The CDR3 has 14 residues. Looked up from germline, CDR1 is MNHNS and CDR2 is SASEGT. CDR3 sequence: CASSEVVMNPEAFF.

The gene calls are TRBV27 and TRBJ2-2. From germline, CDR1 is MNHEY and CDR2 SMNVEV (reference sequence). The CDR3 is 15 residues long. The CDR3 spells CASRSPSSRPGELFF.

V is TRBV5-1 and J is TRBJ2-1; TCRdb's D call, TRBD2, is unchecked because there is no DNA. This CDR3 is 17 amino acids long. Germline V lookup: CDR1 SGHRS, CDR2 YFSETQ. CDR3: CASSLTGTSGNYNEQFF.

The V call is TRBV25-1, the J call TRBJ1-5; with no DNA, the TCRdb D assignment of TRBD1 cannot be verified. The germline CDR1 and CDR2 sequences are MGHDK and SYGVNS. The CDR3 sequence is 17 residues long. CDR3 amino acids: CASSQSGVLSGNQPQHF.

This sequence joins TRBV7-9 and TRBJ2-1. CDR3 length equals 12 residues. Germline V gene sequence: CDR1 SEHNR, CDR2 FQNEAQ (reference sequence). CDR3 protein: CASSTSGMGQFF.

The rearrangement links TRBV6-4 to TRBJ2-1; TCRdb reports TRBD2, a call that lacks DNA to check it against. Germline CDR1 is MRHNA and CDR2 is SNTAGT. The CDR3 totals 18 residues. The CDR3 here is CASSSGALAGGPYNEQFF.

This chain uses TRBV10-3 with TRBJ2-1. The germline CDR1 and CDR2 sequences are ENHRY and SYGVKD. This CDR3 is built from 13 residues. CDR3 in amino acids: CAIRGNPYNEQFF.

This chain uses TRBV6-6 with TRBJ2-1; TCRdb designates TRBD2, a call that cannot be tested without DNA. CDR3 size: 14 residues. Germline-derived CDR1 and CDR2 are MNHNY and SVGAGI (reference sequence). The CDR3 loop is CASSPGLGYNEQFF.

The chain joins TRBV6-1 to TRBJ1-1; TCRdb's assignment of TRBD1 cannot be checked, as there is no DNA. The CDR3 has 13 residues. CDR1 and CDR2 (germline): MNHNS, SASEGT. The CDR3 loop is CASSARKNTEAFF.

The genes are TRBV12-3 or TRBV12-4 and TRBJ2-3; TCRdb outputs TRBD2, but without DNA this stays unchecked. The CDR3 sequence is 16 residues long. The CDR3 region is CASSPGPILSTDTQYF.

The rearrangement uses TRBV2 and TRBJ2-4; TCRdb proposes TRBD1, but this gene call is untestable without DNA. The CDR3 runs 16 residues. Per the germline V gene, CDR1 is SNHLY and CDR2 is FYNNEI. Here the CDR3 reads CASSEGGQGVFDIQYF.

V and J are TRBV5-1 and TRBJ2-7; TCRdb proposes TRBD2, but this gene call is untestable without DNA. Germline CDR1 is SGHRS and CDR2 is YFSETQ. The CDR3 contains 15 residues. The CDR3 sequence is CASSRIAGGPVEQYF.

The chain recombines TRBV29-1 with TRBJ2-5; TCRdb's assignment of TRBD1 cannot be checked, as there is no DNA. Germline V lookup: CDR1 SQVTM, CDR2 ANQGSEA. The CDR3 has 15 amino acids. The CDR3 reads CSVGRDRNSQETQYF.

The chain uses TRBV6-5 and TRBJ2-3; the TCRdb D gene call, TRBD1, has no DNA to confirm it. The CDR3 runs to 15 residues. The V gene's germline CDR1 is MNHEY and CDR2 SVGAGI. This CDR3 reads CASRGQGEFTDTQYF.

This sequence joins TRBV5-1 and TRBJ2-5; TCRdb picks TRBD1, but there is no DNA to check that call. Germline V gives CDR1 SGHRS, CDR2 YFSETQ. The CDR3 consists of 15 residues. The CDR3 sequence is CASSQIQGALETQYF. Looking up the rest from reference TRBV5-1 and TRBJ2-5 gives the full variable domain: KAGVTQTPRYLIKTRGQQVTLSCSPISGHRSVSWYQQTPGQGLQFLFEYFSETQRNKGNFPGRFSGRQFSNSRSEMNVSTLELGDSALYLCASSQIQGALETQYFGPGTRLLVL.

The chain recombines TRBV6-4 with TRBJ2-2. CDR1 and CDR2 (germline): MRHNA, SNTAGT. This CDR3 is 14 amino acids long. CDR3 residues: CATAVGANTGELFF.

The chain employs TRBV7-2 and TRBJ2-1; TCRdb returns TRBD1, unconfirmable since there is no DNA. Germline loops: CDR1 SGHTA, CDR2 FQGNSA. The CDR3 loop spans 14 amino acids. CDR3 region: CASSLRQGALEQFF.

This chain links TRBV3-1 with TRBJ2-1; TCRdb's D gene call, TRBD2, goes unchecked for lack of DNA. Germline CDR1 and CDR2: LGHDT and YNNKEL (reference sequence). The CDR3 runs to 20 residues. Here the CDR3 reads CASSQVMGLAGQSSYNEQFF.

This chain joins TRBV10-1 and TRBJ2-5. This CDR3 is built from 14 residues. Germline CDR1 and CDR2: WNHNN and SYGVQD (reference sequence). CDR3 region: CASSGPTLGETQYF.

This chain links TRBV5-1 with TRBJ2-1. This CDR3 comprises 16 residues. Germline assignment: CDR1 SGHRS and CDR2 YFSETQ. The CDR3 region is CASSLETGGSYNEQFF.

J is TRBJ1-5 and V is TRBV29-1. This CDR3 comprises 13 residues. The germline gives CDR1 SQVTM, CDR2 ANQGSEA. The CDR3 reads CSVGIRNNQPQHF. Combining the CDR3 with reference TRBV29-1 and TRBJ1-5 gives the whole variable domain SAVISQKPSRDICQRGTSLTIQCQVDSQVTMMFWYRQQPGQSLTLIATANQGSEATYESGFVIDKFPISRPNLTFSTLTVSNMSPEDSSIYLCSVGIRNNQPQHFGDGTRLSIL.

This chain connects TRBV5-1 to TRBJ2-1. This CDR3 is built from 17 residues. Per the germline V gene, CDR1 is SGHRS and CDR2 is YFSETQ. The CDR3 is CASSLFTGRSSYNEQFF.

The CDR3 protein is CASSLLTRAKADTQYF. V is TRBV12-3 or TRBV12-4 and J is TRBJ2-3; TCRdb names TRBD2, which stays unverified in the absence of DNA. The CDR3 sequence is 16 residues long.

This chain's CDR3 is CSARGQGGKRTGELFF. This rearrangement joins TRBV20-1 to TRBJ2-2; TCRdb's D call, TRBD1, is unchecked because there is no DNA. Germline assignment: CDR1 DFQATT and CDR2 SNEGSKA (reference sequence). The length of the CDR3 is 16 residues.

The chain recombines TRBV12-3 or TRBV12-4 with TRBJ1-1. CDR3 length equals 16 residues. CDR3 sequence: CASSLAPVRLNTEAFF.

The chain joins TRBV4-1 to TRBJ2-5; lacking DNA, the TRBD2 call made by TCRdb goes unchecked. This CDR3 spans 17 amino acids. Germline-derived CDR1 and CDR2 are MGHRA and YSYEKL. CDR3 amino acids: CASSRGAVASGQETQYF.